The rows below give T cell receptor beta chains drawn from one sample of a study of blood T cell repertoires in COVID-19. Clones were read by immunoSEQ multiplex PCR, and TCRdb kept only the in-frame ones, dropping some. The table shows about 220,000 clones, with roughly 80% occurring only once. Sequenced sample: peripheral blood. The receptors come from a human donor in a cohort sampled during active COVID-19. CDR3s include the opening cysteine and the closing phenylalanine or tryptophan. The order of the fields is J gene, V gene, clone size, CDR3 length, D gene, CDR3 DNA, CDR3 protein. A D gene is named only where the DNA matches it firmly. The listing skips clone size in some rows; elsewhere it reads once, few, many or a size class.

J: TRBJ2-7
V: TRBV6-6
size: few
length: 15
D: TRBD2
DNA: TGTGCCAGCAGTTACTCCAGGACTAGCGAGACCGAGCAGTACTTC
CDR3: CASSYSRTSETEQYF

J: TRBJ2-5
V: TRBV7-3
size: NA
length: 15
D: TRBD2
DNA: TGTGCCAGCAGCTTAATGGCTAGCGGGGAAGAGACCCAGTACTTC
CDR3: CASSLMASGEETQYF

J: TRBJ2-3
V: TRBV11-2
size: NA
length: 16
D: TRBD2
DNA: TGTGCCAGCAGCTTAGGGGCTAGCGGTCGCACAGATACGCAGTATTTT
CDR3: CASSLGASGRTDTQYF

J: TRBJ1-4
V: TRBV3-1/TRBV3-2
size: NA
length: 15
D: TRBD1
DNA: TGTGCCAGCAGCCGACAGGGGGTCGGCAGCGAAAAACTGTTTTTT
CDR3: CASSRQGVGSEKLFF

J: TRBJ2-7
V: TRBV6-2/TRBV6-3
size: NA
length: 15
D: TRBD1
DNA: TGTGCCAGCAGTTACTCAGGGACAGGGATTTACGAGCAGTACTTC
CDR3: CASSYSGTGIYEQYF

J: TRBJ2-4
V: TRBV5-6
size: NA
length: 16
D: NA
DNA: TGTGCCAGCAGCTTGAGACAGCAACTAGCCAAAAACATTCAGTACTTC
CDR3: CASSLRQQLAKNIQYF

J: TRBJ2-3
V: TRBV3-1/TRBV3-2
size: NA
length: 14
D: TRBD1
DNA: TGTGCCAGCAGCCTCGGGACAGGGGGAAATACGCAGTATTTT
CDR3: CASSLGTGGNTQYF

J: TRBJ1-2
V: TRBV7-3
size: once
length: 13
D: NA
DNA: TGTGCCAGCAGCTTTGTGGCAGGGGATGGCTGCACCTTC
CDR3: CASSFVAGDGCTF

J: TRBJ1-3
V: TRBV3-1/TRBV3-2
size: NA
length: 14
D: TRBD1
DNA: TGTGCCAGCAGCTATGGGACAGGGCGAAACACCATATATTTT
CDR3: CASSYGTGRNTIYF

J: TRBJ2-6
V: TRBV6-5
size: NA
length: 15
D: TRBD1
DNA: TGTGCCACGGGGCAGGGGGACTCTGGGGCCAACGTCCTGACTTTC
CDR3: CATGQGDSGANVLTF

J: TRBJ2-2
V: TRBV7-9
size: NA
length: 17
D: TRBD2
DNA: TGTGCCAGCAGCTCACCTTCTAGCGGGAGTTACACCGGGGAGCTGTTTTTT
CDR3: CASSSPSSGSYTGELFF

J: TRBJ1-5
V: TRBV20-1
size: NA
length: 15
D: TRBD1
DNA: TGCAGTGCTAGTCGGGGGACAGGGTCGGGTCAGCCCCAGCATTTT
CDR3: CSASRGTGSGQPQHF

J: TRBJ1-3
V: TRBV9
size: NA
length: 14
D: NA
DNA: TGTGCCAGCAGCGGTGGGGCGGGGGGAAACACCATATATTTT
CDR3: CASSGGAGGNTIYF

J: TRBJ2-3
V: TRBV18
size: NA
length: 15
D: TRBD1
DNA: TGTGCCAGCTCACCCCAGACAGGGAGCACAGATACGCAGTATTTT
CDR3: CASSPQTGSTDTQYF

J: TRBJ1-6
V: TRBV7-9
size: NA
length: 15
D: NA
DNA: TGTGCCAGCAGCTTCGACAGAGACTATAATTCACCCCTCCACTTT
CDR3: CASSFDRDYNSPLHF

J: TRBJ1-2
V: TRBV9
size: once
length: 17
D: TRBD1
DNA: TGTGCCAGCAGCGAAAGACAGGGGGAAGGGTTGGACTATGGCTACACCTTC
CDR3: CASSERQGEGLDYGYTF

J: TRBJ2-1
V: TRBV6-1
size: NA
length: 13
D: NA
DNA: TGTGCCAGCAGTGACCGGGACTACAATGAGCAGTTCTTC
CDR3: CASSDRDYNEQFF

J: TRBJ2-7
V: TRBV18
size: NA
length: 14
D: NA
DNA: TGTGCCAGCTCACGGCAGGGCCCCCGGGACGAGCAGTACTTC
CDR3: CASSRQGPRDEQYF

J: TRBJ2-4
V: TRBV27
size: NA
length: 13
D: TRBD2
DNA: TGTGCCAGCAGTTTGGGACTAGCGAACATTCAGTACTTC
CDR3: CASSLGLANIQYF

J: TRBJ1-1
V: TRBV2
size: NA
length: 13
D: TRBD1
DNA: TGTGCCAGCAGATGGGACAGGCAAACTGAAGCTTTCTTT
CDR3: CASRWDRQTEAFF

J: TRBJ2-4
V: TRBV5-6
size: NA
length: 14
D: TRBD2
DNA: TGTGCCAGCAGTTTGGGACTAGCGAGCGGCATTCAGTACTTC
CDR3: CASSLGLASGIQYF

J: TRBJ2-2
V: TRBV19
size: NA
length: 15
D: TRBD2
DNA: TGTGCCAGTAGTCGACTAGCGGGAGCCGACGGGGAGCTGTTTTTT
CDR3: CASSRLAGADGELFF

J: TRBJ2-7
V: TRBV5-1
size: NA
length: 15
D: TRBD2
DNA: TGCGCCAGCAGCTTGGGGGGCGGGAGTTCCTACGAGCAGTACTTC
CDR3: CASSLGGGSSYEQYF

J: TRBJ2-7
V: TRBV9
size: NA
length: 14
D: NA
DNA: TGTGCCAGCAGCGTAGGTGCCAGGGAATACGAGCAGTACTTC
CDR3: CASSVGAREYEQYF

J: TRBJ2-7
V: TRBV12-3/TRBV12-4
size: NA
length: 13
D: TRBD2
DNA: TGTGCCACCGGGACTAGCGGGATGTACGAGCAGTACTTC
CDR3: CATGTSGMYEQYF

J: TRBJ2-5
V: TRBV14
size: NA
length: 16
D: NA
DNA: TGTGCCAGCGGCCCAATGGACAGAGCCTACCAAGAGACCCAGTACTTC
CDR3: CASGPMDRAYQETQYF

J: TRBJ1-6
V: TRBV7-9
size: NA
length: 14
D: TRBD1
DNA: TGTGCCAGCAGCTCAGGGGGCCGTAATTCACCCCTCCACTTT
CDR3: CASSSGGRNSPLHF

J: TRBJ1-2
V: TRBV19
size: NA
length: 12
D: NA
DNA: TGTGCCAGTAGTATGGGCGCTTTGGGCTACACCTTC
CDR3: CASSMGALGYTF

J: TRBJ2-5
V: TRBV9
size: once
length: 15
D: NA
DNA: TGTGCCAGCAGCGTAGGGGTGGGAGCCCAAGAGACCCAGTACTTC
CDR3: CASSVGVGAQETQYF

J: TRBJ2-7
V: TRBV27
size: NA
length: 15
D: TRBD1
DNA: TGTGCCAGCAGTTTATATCGGGACAGGGGCTACGAGCAGTACTTC
CDR3: CASSLYRDRGYEQYF

J: TRBJ1-1
V: TRBV7-2
size: few
length: 13
D: NA
DNA: TGTGCCAGCAGTAACCAGGGGTACACTGAAGCTTTCTTT
CDR3: CASSNQGYTEAFF

J: TRBJ2-5
V: TRBV18
size: NA
length: 15
D: TRBD1
DNA: TGTGCCAGCTCACCGGGACAGGGGGCGGTGGAGACCCAGTACTTC
CDR3: CASSPGQGAVETQYF

J: TRBJ1-1
V: TRBV19
size: once
length: 14
D: TRBD1
DNA: TGTGCCAGTAGGGGACAGGGTATGAACACTGAAGCTTTCTTT
CDR3: CASRGQGMNTEAFF

J: TRBJ2-2
V: TRBV6-5
size: NA
length: 14
D: NA
DNA: TGTGCCAGCAGTTACAGGCGGGACACCGGGGAGCTGTTTTTT
CDR3: CASSYRRDTGELFF

J: TRBJ1-5
V: TRBV27
size: NA
length: 16
D: NA
DNA: TGTGCCAGCAGGCGAGGAGGCGGCCGCTACGATCAGCCCCAGCATTTT
CDR3: CASRRGGGRYDQPQHF

J: TRBJ1-4
V: TRBV7-2
size: NA
length: 15
D: TRBD1
DNA: TGTGCCAGCAGCATTTCCGGGACAGAAAATGAAAAACTGTTTTTT
CDR3: CASSISGTENEKLFF

J: TRBJ2-7
V: TRBV23-1
size: NA
length: 15
D: TRBD1
DNA: TGCGCCAGCAGTCATACCGGGACAGATTCCTACGAGCAGTACTTC
CDR3: CASSHTGTDSYEQYF

J: TRBJ1-2
V: TRBV12-3/TRBV12-4
size: once
length: 13
D: NA
DNA: TGTGCCAGCAGTTTCCAGGGACTGGGTGGCTACACCTTC
CDR3: CASSFQGLGGYTF

J: TRBJ2-1
V: TRBV10-3
size: NA
length: 14
D: TRBD2
DNA: TGTGCCACTTCCGGGACTAGGGGGACGGATGAGCAGTTCTTC
CDR3: CATSGTRGTDEQFF

J: TRBJ2-6
V: TRBV6-4
size: NA
length: 16
D: NA
DNA: TGTGCCAGCAGTGACTCGAGAGGGTCTGGGGCCAACGTCCTGACTTTC
CDR3: CASSDSRGSGANVLTF

J: TRBJ2-7
V: TRBV27
size: NA
length: 14
D: NA
DNA: TGTGCCAGCAGTTTATCTCCCGGGTCCTACGAGCAGTACTTC
CDR3: CASSLSPGSYEQYF

J: TRBJ2-1
V: TRBV7-9
size: NA
length: 16
D: TRBD2
DNA: TGTGCCAGCAGCCCCACTAGCGGGAGGCCATACAATGAGCAGTTCTTC
CDR3: CASSPTSGRPYNEQFF

J: TRBJ2-2
V: TRBV7-6
size: NA
length: 15
D: NA
DNA: TGTGCCAGCAGCTTACAGGGGCAGCACACCGGGGAGCTGTTTTTT
CDR3: CASSLQGQHTGELFF

J: TRBJ2-7
V: TRBV5-6
size: NA
length: 15
D: TRBD1
DNA: TGTGCCAGCAGCCGTGGGGGACAGGGGGCATACGAGCAGTACTTC
CDR3: CASSRGGQGAYEQYF

J: TRBJ2-6
V: TRBV7-2
size: NA
length: 17
D: TRBD1
DNA: TGTGCCAGCAGCTTTCGCAGGGGGCAGGCTGGGGCCAACGTCCTGACTTTC
CDR3: CASSFRRGQAGANVLTF

J: TRBJ2-7
V: TRBV4-2
size: NA
length: 14
D: TRBD2
DNA: TGTGCCAGCAGCCCGGGACTAGCGGGAGTTCGGCAGTACTTC
CDR3: CASSPGLAGVRQYF

J: TRBJ1-4
V: TRBV6-5
size: NA
length: 14
D: TRBD1
DNA: TGTGCCAGCAGTCTCGGGACAGGGGATGAAAAACTGTTTTTT
CDR3: CASSLGTGDEKLFF

J: TRBJ2-7
V: TRBV19
size: NA
length: 14
D: NA
DNA: TGTGCCAGTAGTATAGTTGGCAACTCCTACGAGCAGTACTTC
CDR3: CASSIVGNSYEQYF

J: TRBJ1-3
V: TRBV4-3
size: NA
length: 16
D: TRBD1
DNA: TGCGCCAGCAGCCGTGATACAGGGGTCGGAGGAAACACCATATATTTT
CDR3: CASSRDTGVGGNTIYF

J: TRBJ1-5
V: TRBV28
size: once
length: 15
D: NA
DNA: TGTGCCACGACTACAAACGGACAGTTTAATCAGCCCCAGCATTTT
CDR3: CATTTNGQFNQPQHF

J: TRBJ2-2
V: TRBV19
size: once
length: 16
D: TRBD2
DNA: TGTGCCAGTAGTATAAAAGCGGGAGTCTTCACCGGGGAGCTGTTTTTT
CDR3: CASSIKAGVFTGELFF

J: TRBJ2-3
V: TRBV13
size: few
length: 14
D: NA
DNA: TGTGCCAGCAGAGATTGGGGCCGTTTGAGTACGCAGTATTTT
CDR3: CASRDWGRLSTQYF

J: TRBJ1-2
V: TRBV6-6
size: few
length: 14
D: TRBD1
DNA: TGTGCCAGCAGACTACGGACAGGGTTTCTGGGCTACACCTTC
CDR3: CASRLRTGFLGYTF

J: TRBJ1-1
V: TRBV12-3/TRBV12-4
size: NA
length: 13
D: NA
DNA: TGTGCCAGCAGTATCGCTATGAACACTGAAGCTTTCTTT
CDR3: CASSIAMNTEAFF